Sequencing of this T cell receptor (beta chain) was carried out in a study of beta chain features in type 1 diabetes. This clone has more than one count but fewer than ten. Its specificity is unknown. Germline is not matched at one junction end, which may reflect a read error. CDR3 length: 15 residues. Looked up from germline, CDR1 is KGHSH and CDR2 is LQKENI. Sorted cells reached over 95% purity in every population. Sequencing targeted expressed TCRB transcripts, as all isolated RNA had been reverse transcribed. This table comes from immunoSEQ multiplex PCR, and its TCRdb copy is limited to in-frame clones, with some not included. Of about 660,000 clones in the sample, roughly 13% were seen once. Study-wide points: Among all four CD4+ subsets, Type 1 diabetes patients had TCRB CDR3s that were moderately but significantly shorter.

The sequence derives from a man between 18 and 29 years old with type 1 diabetes. Sequencing was performed on naive CD4+ T cells from blood. This chain connects TRBV18 to TRBJ2-4; D remains unclear. The CDR3 here is CASSPDFRIREDANF. CDR3 DNA sequence: TGTGCCAGCTCACCCGACTTCCGAATTAGAGAGGATGCAAACTTC.